These 26 T cell receptor beta chains were all obtained from the same sample, sequenced in a study of radiotherapy plus CTLA-4 blockade in lung cancer (dated 2018 in TCRdb). Receptors were amplified or captured by the immunoSEQ multiplex PCR assay. TCRdb's version of the immuneACCESS table is confined to in-frame rearrangements and falls short of the full clone set. An unresolved V gene accounts for under half of the shortfall where checked; the remainder is of unknown origin. Counted in this sample were over 80,000 clones; around 87% of them appeared once. The top ten hold 16% of the sample. Here the sequenced sample was peripheral blood, taken from a patient treated with radiotherapy plus ipilimumab. Receptors were obtained from a human donor with non-small cell lung cancer that progressed on radiotherapy plus ipilimumab.

The chain recombines TRBV18 with TRBJ2-2; D call uncertain. CDR3 size: 15 residues. CDR1 is KGHSH, CDR2 LQKENI, per germline. V shed 5 bases and J shed 1 base, with 11 bases lying between them. The CDR3 region has the DNA TGTGCCAGCTCAGACGTAGTAGGGAACACCGGGGAGCTGTTTTTT. Protein sequence: CASSDVVGNTGELFF.

V is TRBV29-1 and J is TRBJ1-2, with TRBD1 as a possible D gene (5 bases). The CDR3 covers 9 residues. V lost 3 bases to trimming and J lost 13 bases, with 9 bases between them. Looked up from germline, CDR1 is SQVTM and CDR2 is ANQGSEA. The CDR3 sequence: CSVDKGPTF. Here the CDR3 DNA reads TGCAGCGTTGATAAGGGGCCCACCTTC.

The chain carries TRBV5-1 and TRBJ1-1; D ambiguous. V was shortened by 1 base and J by 2 bases, with 6 bases between the two germline ends. This CDR3 contains 13 residues. Per germline, CDR1 SGHRS and CDR2 YFSETQ. CDR3 amino acids: CASSLKANTEAFF. Written as DNA, the CDR3 is TGCGCCAGCAGCTTGAAAGCTAACACTGAAGCTTTCTTT.

V is TRBV27 and J is TRBJ2-7; the D call may be TRBD1 or TRBD2 (5 bases each). V was trimmed by 5 bases and J by 3 bases, leaving 17 bases between them. Germline V lookup: CDR1 MNHEY, CDR2 SMNVEV (reference sequence). The CDR3 spans 15 residues. This CDR3 reads CASSTRSRDGYEQYF. As DNA, the CDR3 is TGTGCCAGCAGTACAAGAAGCCGGGACGGCTACGAGCAGTACTTC.

The rearrangement uses TRBV7-8 and TRBJ2-5; D is ambiguous. Looked up from germline, CDR1 is SGHVS and CDR2 is FQNEAQ. The germline V and J ends were trimmed by 2 bases and 3 bases, with 7 bases remaining between them. This CDR3 has 13 residues. CDR3 residues: CASSLSDKETQYF. CDR3 coding DNA: TGTGCCAGCAGCTTATCTGATAAAGAGACCCAGTACTTC.

The chain links TRBV5-8 to TRBJ1-2, with D possibly TRBD1 on 5 matching bases. The CDR3 contains 11 residues. The V end lost 3 bases, the J end lost 5 bases, and 5 bases lay between the germline ends. Per germline, CDR1 SGHTS and CDR2 YDEGEE. The CDR3, as DNA: TGTGCCAGCAGCTGGGGGTATGGCTACACCTTC. Translation gives CASSWGYGYTF.

The chain uses TRBV7-8 and TRBJ1-2; 10 bases are a match to TRBD1. Trimming at V came to 4 bases and at J to 4 bases, leaving 6 bases not matched to a gene. This CDR3 is built from 15 residues. CDR1 and CDR2 (germline): SGHVS, FQNEAQ. The CDR3 spells CASSSRQGASYGYTF. Written as DNA, the CDR3 is TGTGCCAGCAGCTCACGACAGGGGGCGAGCTATGGCTACACCTTC.

The gene calls are TRBV11-3 and TRBJ2-5; D uncertain. Trimming took 5 bases from V and 4 from J, leaving 5 bases between them. CDR1 and CDR2 (germline): SGHNT, YENEEA. The CDR3 is made up of 11 amino acids. CDR3 protein: CASSLVETQYF. The CDR3 nucleotides read TGTGCCAGCAGCCTAGTAGAGACCCAGTACTTC.

The chain couples TRBV25-1 to TRBJ2-7; possibly TRBD1 or TRBD2 for D (5 bases each). This CDR3 spans 13 amino acids. Trimming shortened V by 5 bases and J by 2 bases, and 10 bases separated the two germline ends. Germline V gene sequence: CDR1 MGHDK, CDR2 SYGVNS. The CDR3 loop reads CASSPPGPYEQYF. CDR3 nucleotide sequence: TGTGCCAGCAGTCCCCCGGGACCCTACGAGCAGTACTTC.

Here the CDR3 reads CASSTTGLGQFF. Written as DNA, the CDR3 is TGTGCCAGTAGTACCACTGGGCTCGGGCAGTTCTTC. The chain couples TRBV19 to TRBJ2-1; D gene unclear. Germline V gives CDR1 LNHDA, CDR2 SQIVND (reference sequence). The CDR3 extends over 12 amino acids. Trimming left V 4 bases short and J 12 bases short, with 13 bases between.

A single count supports this clone. The chain couples TRBV4-2 to TRBJ2-7, with 7 bases identical to TRBD2. CDR3 length: 13 residues. CDR1 is LGHNA, CDR2 YNFKEQ, per germline. V shed 1 base, J shed 4 bases, and the junction held 1 base outside the gene matches. CDR3 DNA: TGTGCCAGCAGCCAAGGGGGGGGGTACGAGCAGTACTTC. It translates to CASSQGGGYEQYF.

The gene calls are TRBV13 and TRBJ2-3; 8 bases align to TRBD2. The trim removed 2 bases at V and 6 bases at J, leaving 7 bases unmatched. The CDR3 extends over 15 amino acids. Germline V gene lookup returns CDR1 PRHDT and CDR2 FYEKMQ (reference sequence). The CDR3, as DNA: TGTGCCAGCAGCTTAAGGCGGGAGGCTGGGGATACGCAGTATTTT. It translates to CASSLRREAGDTQYF.

The V and J genes are TRBV6-5 and TRBJ2-7; TRBD2 agrees at 9 bases. The CDR3 has 14 residues. Losses at the gene ends were 5 bases for V and 4 bases for J; bases not matched to a gene: 6. The V gene's germline CDR1 is MNHEY and CDR2 SVGAGI. The CDR3: CASSPRGGSYEQYF. The CDR3 DNA follows: TGTGCCAGCAGTCCGCGGGGGGGTTCGTACGAGCAGTACTTC.

The chain links TRBV29-1 to TRBJ1-1; possibly TRBD1 for D (5 bases). The CDR3 sequence is 9 residues long. Between the trimmed V and J ends, which lost 6 bases and 11 bases, there was a span of 10 bases. Germline V CDR1 and CDR2: SQVTM, ANQGSEA. The CDR3 loop reads CSVGGEAFF. The CDR3 DNA sequence: TGCAGCGTGGGGGGGGAGGCTTTCTTT.

The chain couples TRBV27 to TRBJ2-3; possible D gene TRBD2, 5 bases. Trimming removed 4 bases at V and 3 bases at J, with 8 bases between. The V gene's germline CDR1 is MNHEY and CDR2 SMNVEV (reference sequence). This CDR3 has 13 residues. The CDR3 is CASSYRRTDTQYF. CDR3 bases: TGTGCCAGCAGTTACCGGAGGACAGATACGCAGTATTTT.

The chain is built from TRBV28 and TRBJ2-7; D is uncertain. Germline CDR1 MDHEN, CDR2 SYDVKM. The V gene lost 6 bases and the J gene lost 1 base, with 10 bases spanning the gap. This CDR3 contains 13 residues. The CDR3 is CASRGGASYEQYF. CDR3 nucleotide sequence: TGTGCCAGCAGGGGCGGCGCTTCCTACGAGCAGTACTTC.

The genes are TRBV6-5 and TRBJ1-5; D is unresolved. This CDR3 has 16 residues. V dropped 0 bases and J dropped 2 bases, with 11 bases sitting between them. Germline CDR1 MNHEY, CDR2 SVGAGI. CDR3 nucleotides: TGTGCCAGCAGTTACTCGAGGAGGGCGGGCAATCAGCCCCAGCATTTT. The encoded protein is CASSYSRRAGNQPQHF.

The CDR3 region is CASSLVNEQFF. The CDR3 DNA is TGTGCCAGCAGCTTAGTCAATGAGCAGTTCTTC. J is TRBJ2-1 and V is TRBV7-2, with D unclear. CDR3 length: 11 residues. V shed 1 base and J shed 6 bases, with 1 base lying between them. Germline V gene lookup returns CDR1 SGHTA and CDR2 FQGNSA.

On this clone: The germline gene is not matched at one end of the junction; a read error may be the cause. The chain carries TRBV30 and TRBJ2-3, with TRBD2 matching 7 bases. Germline CDR1 reads GTSNPN; CDR2 reads SVGIG (reference sequence). CDR3 length: 12 residues. The CDR3, as DNA: TGTGCCGGGAGGGGCGGCACAGATACGCAGTATTTT. It is translated as CAGRGGTDTQYF.

This clone was detected only a few times. V usage is TRBV6-1 and J usage is TRBJ2-7; 9 nucleotides align to TRBD1. V trimming: 3 bases; J trimming: 4 bases; junction bases outside the gene matches: 13. The CDR3 length is 17 residues. Germline V lookup: CDR1 MNHNS, CDR2 SASEGT. CDR3 amino acids: CASSDRWGGQGIYEQYF. DNA for the CDR3: TGTGCCAGCAGTGATCGTTGGGGGGGACAGGGAATTTACGAGCAGTACTTC.

The V gene is TRBV5-1, the J gene TRBJ2-7; D is possibly TRBD1 (5 bases). Looked up from germline, CDR1 is SGHRS and CDR2 is YFSETQ. The CDR3 runs to 16 residues. The V and J ends lost 0 bases and 4 bases respectively, with 17 bases between them. CDR3 sequence reads: CASSLAGSQGRYEQYF. The CDR3 bases are TGCGCCAGCAGCTTGGCTGGGTCCCAGGGCAGGTACGAGCAGTACTTC.

V usage is TRBV6-1 and J usage is TRBJ2-7; D remains unclear. Germline V lookup: CDR1 MNHNS, CDR2 SASEGT. CDR3 length: 16 residues. Trimming shortened V by 1 base and J by 0 bases, and 13 bases separated the two germline ends. This CDR3 is CASSEGRLLSSYEQYF. The CDR3 DNA follows: TGTGCCAGCAGTGAAGGACGGCTCCTGAGCTCCTACGAGCAGTACTTC.

The genes are TRBV19 and TRBJ1-5; D uncertain. Trimming shortened V by 4 bases and J by 4 bases, and 11 bases separated the two germline ends. This CDR3 is 14 amino acids long. Germline V gene data show CDR1 as LNHDA and CDR2 as SQIVND (reference sequence). This CDR3 reads CASSNVGGNQPQHF. The CDR3 DNA sequence: TGTGCCAGTAGTAACGTGGGCGGGAATCAGCCCCAGCATTTT.

The count of this clone is one. The chain couples TRBV5-6 to TRBJ1-4; tentatively, D is TRBD1 (5 bases). V was trimmed by 0 bases and J by 5 bases, leaving 8 bases between them. CDR1 SGHDT and CDR2 YYEEEE come from the germline V gene. This CDR3 has 14 amino acids. CDR3 DNA sequence: TGTGCCAGCAGCTTGGGACAGCTCAATGAAAAACTGTTTTTT. Its translation: CASSLGQLNEKLFF.

This sequence joins TRBV5-1 and TRBJ2-7; perhaps TRBD2 as D (6 bases). The germline V and J ends were trimmed by 2 bases and 1 base, with 10 bases remaining between them. Germline V gene lookup returns CDR1 SGHRS and CDR2 YFSETQ. The CDR3 sequence is 14 residues long. CDR3 bases: TGCGCCAGCAGCTTACCTAGCGCTTCCTACGAGCAGTACTTC. Amino acids: CASSLPSASYEQYF. Supplemented by reference TRBV5-1 and TRBJ2-7, the full variable domain reads KAGVTQTPRYLIKTRGQQVTLSCSPISGHRSVSWYQQTPGQGLQFLFEYFSETQRNKGNFPGRFSGRQFSNSRSEMNVSTLELGDSALYLCASSLPSASYEQYFGPGTRLTVT.

The CDR3 is CASSQVQGRNEKLFF. CDR3 in DNA: TGCGCCAGCAGCCAAGTACAGGGGAGGAATGAAAAACTGTTTTTT. This rearrangement joins TRBV4-1 to TRBJ1-4; 7 nucleotides line up with TRBD1. V shed 1 base, J shed 5 bases, and the junction held 4 bases outside the gene matches. The CDR3 runs 15 residues. CDR1 MGHRA and CDR2 YSYEKL come from the germline V gene.